Listed here is a single T cell receptor beta chain. This entry is derived from a study of CD8 T cells in ankylosing spondylitis. TCRdb called the 5' RACE reads again in MiXCR, with one record for every CDR3 protein. The table shows some 250,000 distinct CDR3 sequences, with about 24% occurring only once. Trimming took 5 bases from V and 4 from J, leaving 12 bases between them. Germline V CDR1 and CDR2: MNHEY, SMNVEV (reference sequence). This CDR3 has 15 residues. The material sequenced was blood, either unsorted or a sorted T cell fraction (not recorded which). This receptor was taken from a male donor with ankylosing spondylitis or in good health (not recorded which). This rearrangement joins TRBV27 to TRBJ2-6, with D maybe TRBD1 (6 bases). The CDR3: CASSIQGSGANVLTF. The DNA for the CDR3 is TGTGCCAGCAGTATACAGGGTTCCGGGGCCAACGTCCTGACTTTC.